This TCR beta chain appears in the sequencing data of a study of response to subunit inactivated influenza vaccine. The CDR3 is made up of 13 amino acids. Germline V gives CDR1 DFQATT, CDR2 SNEGSKA (reference sequence). With 1 base removed from V and 8 bases from J, the gap between germline ends came to 9 bases. Using its own MiXCR run on the RT-PCR reads, TCRdb lists one record per CDR3 protein. The table lists more than 250,000 distinct CDR3 sequences, 21% of them singletons. There are a few counts of this clonotype. The chain links TRBV20-1 to TRBJ1-6, with D possibly being TRBD1 (5 bases). This sequence was found in a man between 45 and 75 years old who received an inactivated influenza vaccine. The starting material was PBMCs from blood, obtained about 20 months after vaccination. Here the CDR3 reads CSARGAGYSPLHF. The CDR3 coding sequence is TGCAGTGCTAGAGGTGCAGGGTATTCACCCCTCCACTTT.